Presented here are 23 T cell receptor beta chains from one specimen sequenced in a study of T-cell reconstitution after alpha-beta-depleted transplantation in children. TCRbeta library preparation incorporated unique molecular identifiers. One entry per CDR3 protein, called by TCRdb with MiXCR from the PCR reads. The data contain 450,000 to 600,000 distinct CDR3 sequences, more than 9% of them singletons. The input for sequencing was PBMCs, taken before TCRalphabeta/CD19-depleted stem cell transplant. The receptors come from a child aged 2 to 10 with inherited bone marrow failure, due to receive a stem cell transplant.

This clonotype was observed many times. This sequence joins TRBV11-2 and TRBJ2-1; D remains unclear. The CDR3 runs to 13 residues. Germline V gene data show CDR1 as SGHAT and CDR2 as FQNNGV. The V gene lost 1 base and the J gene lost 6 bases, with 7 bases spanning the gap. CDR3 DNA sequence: TGTGCCAGCAGCTTAGCCGATCCCAATGAGCAGTTCTTC. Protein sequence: CASSLADPNEQFF. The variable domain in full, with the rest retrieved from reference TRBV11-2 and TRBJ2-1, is EAGVAQSPRYKIIEKRQSVAFWCNPISGHATLYWYQQILGQGPKLLIQFQNNGVVDDSQLPKDRFSAERLKGVDSTLKIQPAKLEDSAVYLCASSLADPNEQFFGPGTRLTVL.

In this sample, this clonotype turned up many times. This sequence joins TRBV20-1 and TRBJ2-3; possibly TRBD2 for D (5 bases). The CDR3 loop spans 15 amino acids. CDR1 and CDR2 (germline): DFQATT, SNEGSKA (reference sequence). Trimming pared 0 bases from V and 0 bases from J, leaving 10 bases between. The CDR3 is CSARDGSSSTDTQYF. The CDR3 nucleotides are TGCAGTGCTAGAGATGGGAGCTCAAGCACAGATACGCAGTATTTT.

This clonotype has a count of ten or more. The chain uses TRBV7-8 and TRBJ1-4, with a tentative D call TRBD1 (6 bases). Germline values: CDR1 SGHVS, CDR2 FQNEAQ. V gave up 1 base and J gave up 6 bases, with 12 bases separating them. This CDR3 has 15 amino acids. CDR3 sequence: CASSLDGGADEKLFF. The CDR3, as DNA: TGTGCCAGCAGCTTAGACGGGGGGGCCGATGAAAAACTGTTTTTT. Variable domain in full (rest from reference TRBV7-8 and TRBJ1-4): GAGVSQSPRYKVAKRGQDVALRCDPISGHVSLFWYQQALGQGPEFLTYFQNEAQLDKSGLPSDRFFAERPEGSVSTLKIQRTQQEDSAVYLCASSLDGGADEKLFFGSGTQLSVL.

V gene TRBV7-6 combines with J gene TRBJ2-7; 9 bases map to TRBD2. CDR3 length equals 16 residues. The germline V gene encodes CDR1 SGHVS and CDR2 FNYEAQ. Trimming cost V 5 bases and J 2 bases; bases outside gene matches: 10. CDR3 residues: CASSPRSSGRTYEQYF. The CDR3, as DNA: TGTGCCAGCAGCCCGCGCTCCAGCGGGAGGACCTACGAGCAGTACTTC.

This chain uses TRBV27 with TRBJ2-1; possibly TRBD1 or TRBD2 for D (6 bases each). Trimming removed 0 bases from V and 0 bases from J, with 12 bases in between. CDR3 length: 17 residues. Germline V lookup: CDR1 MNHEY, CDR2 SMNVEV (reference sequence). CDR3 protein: CASSLSAGHSSYNEQFF. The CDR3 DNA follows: TGTGCCAGCAGTTTATCGGCGGGACACAGCTCCTACAATGAGCAGTTCTTC.

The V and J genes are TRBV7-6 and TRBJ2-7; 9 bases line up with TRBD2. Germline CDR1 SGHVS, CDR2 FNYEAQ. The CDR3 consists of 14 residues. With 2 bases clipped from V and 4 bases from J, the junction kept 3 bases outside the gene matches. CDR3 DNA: TGTGCCAGCAGCTTACTAGCGGGATTTTACGAGCAGTACTTC. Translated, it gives CASSLLAGFYEQYF.

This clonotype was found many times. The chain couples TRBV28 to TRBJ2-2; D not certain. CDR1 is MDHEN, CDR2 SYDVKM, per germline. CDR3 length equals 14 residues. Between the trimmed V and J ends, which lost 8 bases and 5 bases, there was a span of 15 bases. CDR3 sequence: CASRKVTYTGELFF. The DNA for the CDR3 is TGTGCCAGCCGGAAGGTCACTTATACCGGGGAGCTGTTTTTT.

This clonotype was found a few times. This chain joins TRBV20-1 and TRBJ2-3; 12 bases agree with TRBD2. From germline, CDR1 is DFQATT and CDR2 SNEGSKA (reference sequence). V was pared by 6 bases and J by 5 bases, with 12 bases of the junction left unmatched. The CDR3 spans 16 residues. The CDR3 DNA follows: TGCAGTGCCCATAGGGTGACTAGCGGGAGAGGAGATACGCAGTATTTT. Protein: CSAHRVTSGRGDTQYF.

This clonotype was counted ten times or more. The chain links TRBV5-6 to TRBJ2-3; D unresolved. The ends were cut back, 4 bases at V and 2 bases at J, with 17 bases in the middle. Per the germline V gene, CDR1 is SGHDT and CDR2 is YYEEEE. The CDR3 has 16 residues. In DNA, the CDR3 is TGTGCCAGCAGCCAAAAATTCGTGTCGTACACAGATACGCAGTATTTT. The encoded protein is CASSQKFVSYTDTQYF.

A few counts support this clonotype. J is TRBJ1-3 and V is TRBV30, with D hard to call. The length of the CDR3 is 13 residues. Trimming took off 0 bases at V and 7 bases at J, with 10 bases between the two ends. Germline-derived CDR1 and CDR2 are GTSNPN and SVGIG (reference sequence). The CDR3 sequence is CAWSVVLGNTIYF. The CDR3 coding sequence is TGTGCCTGGAGTGTTGTGTTGGGGAACACCATATATTTT.

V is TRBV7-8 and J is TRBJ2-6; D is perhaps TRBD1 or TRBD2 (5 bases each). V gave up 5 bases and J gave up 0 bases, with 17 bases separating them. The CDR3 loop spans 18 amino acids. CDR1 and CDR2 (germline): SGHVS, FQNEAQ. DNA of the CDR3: TGTGCCAGCAGCCCCCGGGACCCCCCCCTCTCTGGGGCCAACGTCCTGACTTTC. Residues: CASSPRDPPLSGANVLTF. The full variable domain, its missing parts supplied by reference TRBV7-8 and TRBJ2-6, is GAGVSQSPRYKVAKRGQDVALRCDPISGHVSLFWYQQALGQGPEFLTYFQNEAQLDKSGLPSDRFFAERPEGSVSTLKIQRTQQEDSAVYLCASSPRDPPLSGANVLTFGAGSRLTVL.

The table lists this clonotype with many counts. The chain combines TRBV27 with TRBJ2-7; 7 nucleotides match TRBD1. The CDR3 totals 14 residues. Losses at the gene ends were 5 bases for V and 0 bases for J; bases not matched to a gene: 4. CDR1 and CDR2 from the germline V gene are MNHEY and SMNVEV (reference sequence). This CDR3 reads CASSRQGSSYEQYF. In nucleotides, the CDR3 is TGTGCCAGCAGTAGACAGGGAAGCTCCTACGAGCAGTACTTC.

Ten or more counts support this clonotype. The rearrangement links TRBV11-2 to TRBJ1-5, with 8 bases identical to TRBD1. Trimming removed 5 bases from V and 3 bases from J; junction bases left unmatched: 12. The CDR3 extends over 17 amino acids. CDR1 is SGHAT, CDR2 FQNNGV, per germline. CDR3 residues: CASSPGDRGVVNQPQHF. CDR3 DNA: TGTGCCAGCAGCCCCGGAGACAGGGGTGTGGTCAATCAGCCCCAGCATTTT.

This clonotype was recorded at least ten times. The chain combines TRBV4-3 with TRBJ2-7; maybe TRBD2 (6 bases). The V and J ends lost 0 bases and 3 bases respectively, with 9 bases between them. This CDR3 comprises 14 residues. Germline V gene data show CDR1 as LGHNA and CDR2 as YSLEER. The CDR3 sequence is CASSQEWGDYEQYF. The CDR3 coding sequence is TGCGCCAGCAGCCAAGAATGGGGGGACTACGAGCAGTACTTC.

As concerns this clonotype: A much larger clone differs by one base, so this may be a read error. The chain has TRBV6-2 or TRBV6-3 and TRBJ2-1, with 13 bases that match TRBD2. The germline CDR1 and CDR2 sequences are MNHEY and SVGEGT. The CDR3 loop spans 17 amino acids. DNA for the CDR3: TGTGCCGGCAGTTACCCGGGACTAGCGGGGTTCTACAATGAGCAGTTCTTC. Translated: CAGSYPGLAGFYNEQFF.

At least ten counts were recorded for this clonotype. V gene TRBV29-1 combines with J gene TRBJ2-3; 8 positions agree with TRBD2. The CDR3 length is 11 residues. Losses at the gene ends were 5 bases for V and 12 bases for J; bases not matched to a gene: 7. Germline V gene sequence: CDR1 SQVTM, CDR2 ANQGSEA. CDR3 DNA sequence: TGCAGCGTTCGGCGGGAGGTGGTTCAGTATTTT. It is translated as CSVRREVVQYF.

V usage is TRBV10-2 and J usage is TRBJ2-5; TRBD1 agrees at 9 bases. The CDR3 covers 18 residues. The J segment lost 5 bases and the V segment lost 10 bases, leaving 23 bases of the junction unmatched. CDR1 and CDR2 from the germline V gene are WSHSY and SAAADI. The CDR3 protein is CATGGTGKRYDMAETQYF. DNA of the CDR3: TGCGCCACCGGAGGGACAGGGAAAAGATATGACATGGCGGAGACCCAGTACTTC.

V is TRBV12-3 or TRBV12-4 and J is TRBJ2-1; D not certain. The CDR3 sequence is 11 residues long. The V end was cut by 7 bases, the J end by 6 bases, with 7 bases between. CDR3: CASINSNEQFF. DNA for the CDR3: TGTGCCAGCATTAACAGCAATGAGCAGTTCTTC.

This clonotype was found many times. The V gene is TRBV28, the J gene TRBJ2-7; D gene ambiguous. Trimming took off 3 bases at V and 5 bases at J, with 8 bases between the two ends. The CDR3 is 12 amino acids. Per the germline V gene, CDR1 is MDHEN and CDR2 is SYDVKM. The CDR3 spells CASSFPLHEQYF. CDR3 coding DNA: TGTGCCAGCAGTTTTCCGCTCCACGAGCAGTACTTC.

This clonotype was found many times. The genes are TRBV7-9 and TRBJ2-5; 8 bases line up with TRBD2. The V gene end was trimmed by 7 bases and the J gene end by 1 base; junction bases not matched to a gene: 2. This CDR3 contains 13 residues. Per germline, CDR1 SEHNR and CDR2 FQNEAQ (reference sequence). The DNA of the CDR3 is TGTGCCAGCACCACTAGCGGCCAAGAGACCCAGTACTTC. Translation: CASTTSGQETQYF.

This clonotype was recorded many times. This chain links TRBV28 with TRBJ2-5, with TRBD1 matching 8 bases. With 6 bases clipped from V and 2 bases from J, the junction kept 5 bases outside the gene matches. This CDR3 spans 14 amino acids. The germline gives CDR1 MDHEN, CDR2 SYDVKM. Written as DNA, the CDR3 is TGTGCCAGCAGGGGATGGACAGGGCAAGAGACCCAGTACTTC. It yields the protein CASRGWTGQETQYF.

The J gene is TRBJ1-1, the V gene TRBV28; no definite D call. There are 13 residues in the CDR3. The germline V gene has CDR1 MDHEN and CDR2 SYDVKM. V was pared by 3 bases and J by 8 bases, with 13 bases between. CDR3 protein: CASSFPGSSEAFF. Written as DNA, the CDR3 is TGTGCCAGCAGTTTCCCCGGTTCGTCCGAAGCTTTCTTT. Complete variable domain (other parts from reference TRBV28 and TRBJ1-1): DVKVTQSSRYLVKRTGEKVFLECVQDMDHENMFWYRQDPGLGLRLIYFSYDVKMKEKGDIPEGYSVSREKKERFSLILESASTNQTSMYLCASSFPGSSEAFFGQGTRLTVV.

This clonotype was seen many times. As DNA, the CDR3 is TGCAGTGCTCCCGTACTAGCGGGAGTAACAGATACGCAGTATTTT. Residues: CSAPVLAGVTDTQYF. The rearrangement links TRBV20-1 to TRBJ2-3, with 11 bases lining up with TRBD2. Germline trimming cut 5 bases from V and 3 bases from J; bases unmatched to any gene: 7. The CDR3 totals 15 residues. The V gene's germline CDR1 is DFQATT and CDR2 SNEGSKA (reference sequence).